Detailed here is one T cell receptor (beta chain). The antigen remains undetermined. This sample was included in a study of OX40 agonist ivuxolimab in advanced cancers. Study-level background: Ivuxolimab, an antibody that agonizes OX40 (CD134), was administered to the patients. Hepatocellular carcinoma, melanoma, renal cell or head and neck cancer affected the dose-escalation patients. Study-wide results and caveats: Expansion of clones was among the lowest in partial responders at 0.1-3.0 mg/kg.

Sampling times: baseline, cycle 4 day 1, cycle 7 day 1. Germline lookup yields CDR1 LGHNA and CDR2 YNFKEQ. Trimming took off 0 bases at V and 2 bases at J, with 8 bases between the two ends. The CDR3 loop spans 15 amino acids. This table comes from immunoSEQ multiplex PCR, and its TCRdb copy is limited to in-frame clones, with some not included. The sample yields 20,000 to 30,000 clones, over 70% seen once. This TCR came from an adult with an advanced solid tumor such as melanoma, head and neck, liver or kidney cancer. The rearrangement uses TRBV4-2 and TRBJ1-5; D perhaps matches TRBD1 (5 bases). The starting material was CD4+ or CD8+ T cells sorted from blood, obtained in a trial of the OX40 agonist ivuxolimab. The CDR3 region has the DNA TGTGCCAGCAGCCAAGATGTAGGGGGCAATCAGCCCCAGCATTTT. Its translation is CASSQDVGGNQPQHF.